Presented here are 10 T cell receptor beta chains from one specimen sequenced in a study of shared clonotypes between healthy human individuals. Measured with immunoSEQ multiplex PCR; TCRdb has only the in-frame clones, and not every one. The sample holds over a million clones, about 77% seen once. The source material was memory CD4+ T cells sorted from blood. Subset: CD45RA-negative fraction. The receptors shown here come from a young man in good health.

Concerning this clone itself: The same CDR3 also results from other DNA sequences found in this sample. The rearrangement links TRBV30 to TRBJ1-1; D gene unclear. This CDR3 comprises 12 residues. The V end was cut by 2 bases, the J end by 0 bases, with 4 bases between. Per the germline V gene, CDR1 is GTSNPN and CDR2 is SVGIG (reference sequence). Written as DNA, the CDR3 is TGTGCCTGGAGTCTAATGAACACTGAAGCTTTCTTT. Translating gives CAWSLMNTEAFF.

V is TRBV10-1 and J is TRBJ1-6, with 8 bases identical to TRBD1. Germline loops: CDR1 WNHNN, CDR2 SYGVQD (reference sequence). CDR3 size: 13 residues. V gave up 5 bases and J gave up 9 bases; unmatched junction bases: 3. DNA of the CDR3: TGCGCCAGCAGTCACGACAGGGGTTCACCCCTCCACTTT. It is translated as CASSHDRGSPLHF.

The gene calls are TRBV6-1 and TRBJ2-3, with a weak D call TRBD2 (6 bases). The CDR3 runs to 14 residues. Trimming removed 4 bases from V and 4 bases from J, with 12 bases in between. From germline, CDR1 is MNHNS and CDR2 SASEGT. CDR3 sequence reads: CASSGGLNPDTQYF. As DNA, the CDR3 is TGTGCCAGCAGTGGGGGACTGAATCCAGATACGCAGTATTTT.

To note about this clone: Other DNA sequences in the sample encode the same CDR3. The J gene is TRBJ2-1, the V gene TRBV7-3; D is perhaps TRBD2 (5 bases). Trimming took 5 bases from V and 10 from J, leaving 9 bases between them. Germline V gene data show CDR1 as SGHTA and CDR2 as FQGTGA. This CDR3 spans 11 amino acids. The CDR3 here is CASSLAGEQFF. The DNA of the CDR3 is TGTGCCAGCAGCCTGGCGGGCGAGCAGTTCTTC.

The rearrangement uses TRBV6-5 and TRBJ1-2; tentative D call: TRBD1 (5 bases). V gave up 2 bases and J gave up 4 bases, with 14 bases separating them. Germline V gives CDR1 MNHEY, CDR2 SVGAGI. The CDR3 is 15 residues long. CDR3 loop: CASSYGSGGSYGYTF. For the CDR3, the DNA is TGTGCCAGCAGTTACGGGAGTGGGGGTTCCTATGGCTACACCTTC.

The rearrangement joins TRBV12-5 to TRBJ2-3, with D possibly matching TRBD2 (6 bases). Germline CDR1 LGHNT, CDR2 FRNRAP. This CDR3 is built from 16 residues. Trimming took off 0 bases at V and 4 bases at J, with 14 bases between the two ends. The DNA of the CDR3 is TGTGCTAGTGGTTTGGTACTAGCAGCCCCCGCAGATACGCAGTATTTT. Amino acids: CASGLVLAAPADTQYF.

The chain has TRBV7-2 and TRBJ1-1; D is possibly TRBD1 (6 bases). The V end was cut by 5 bases, the J end by 0 bases, with 13 bases between. Germline-derived CDR1 and CDR2 are SGHTA and FQGNSA. This CDR3 is 15 amino acids long. CDR3 coding DNA: TGTGCCAGCAGCCTAGGACAGTCCATGAACACTGAAGCTTTCTTT. The encoded protein is CASSLGQSMNTEAFF.

The chain employs TRBV5-4 and TRBJ2-7; D might be TRBD1 (5 bases). CDR1 is SGHNT and CDR2 is YYREEE in the germline V gene (reference sequence). Trimming took 5 bases from V and 2 from J, leaving 11 bases between them. The CDR3 contains 13 residues. The DNA for the CDR3 is TGTGCCAGCAGTACCAGGGTGGCCTACGAGCAGTACTTC. This translates into CASSTRVAYEQYF.

The chain is built from TRBV15 and TRBJ1-1; D uncertain. The CDR3 runs to 12 residues. Germline V gene lookup returns CDR1 LNHNV and CDR2 YYDKDF (reference sequence). The V gene lost 0 bases and the J gene lost 9 bases, with 8 bases spanning the gap. This chain's CDR3 is CATSRDRPKAFF. Written as DNA, the CDR3 is TGTGCCACCAGCAGAGATCGACCCAAAGCTTTCTTT.

The gene calls are TRBV5-5 and TRBJ2-7; 9 nucleotides align to TRBD1. CDR3 length equals 16 residues. Germline V gene lookup returns CDR1 SGHKS and CDR2 YYEKEE (reference sequence). V was clipped by 3 bases and J by 6 bases; unmatched bases: 13. CDR3 nucleotides: TGTGCCAGCAGCTCCCATGCCCCGACAGGGGGTCGCGAGCAGTACTTC. Amino acids: CASSSHAPTGGREQYF.